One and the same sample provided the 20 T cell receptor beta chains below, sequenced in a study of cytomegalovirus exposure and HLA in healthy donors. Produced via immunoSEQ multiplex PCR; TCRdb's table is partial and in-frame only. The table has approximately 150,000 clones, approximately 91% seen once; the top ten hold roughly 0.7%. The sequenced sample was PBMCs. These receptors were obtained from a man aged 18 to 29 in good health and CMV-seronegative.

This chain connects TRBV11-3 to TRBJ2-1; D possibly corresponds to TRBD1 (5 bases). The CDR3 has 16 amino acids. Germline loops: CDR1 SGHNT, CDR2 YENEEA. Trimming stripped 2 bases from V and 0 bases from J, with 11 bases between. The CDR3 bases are TGTGCCAGCAGCTTAAATCAGGGCAGCTCCTACAATGAGCAGTTCTTC. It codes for CASSLNQGSSYNEQFF.

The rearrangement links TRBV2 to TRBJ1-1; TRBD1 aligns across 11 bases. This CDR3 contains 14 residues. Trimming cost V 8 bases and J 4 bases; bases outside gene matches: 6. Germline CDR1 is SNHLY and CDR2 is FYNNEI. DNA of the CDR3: TGTGCCAGCGGGACAGGGGGTACGAGCACTGAAGCTTTCTTT. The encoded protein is CASGTGGTSTEAFF.

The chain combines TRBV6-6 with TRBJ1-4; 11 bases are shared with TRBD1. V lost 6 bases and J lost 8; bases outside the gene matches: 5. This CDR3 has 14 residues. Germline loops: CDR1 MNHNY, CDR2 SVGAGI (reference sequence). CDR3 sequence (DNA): TGTGCCAGCAGCGGGACAGGGGGTGAGGAAAAACTGTTTTTT. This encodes CASSGTGGEEKLFF.

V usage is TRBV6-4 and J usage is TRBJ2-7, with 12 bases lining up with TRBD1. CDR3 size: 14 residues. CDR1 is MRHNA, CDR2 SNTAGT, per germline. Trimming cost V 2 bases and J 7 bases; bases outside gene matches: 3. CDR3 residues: CASSDGTGGKEQYV. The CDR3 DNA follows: TGTGCCAGCAGTGACGGGACAGGGGGCAAAGAGCAGTACGTC.

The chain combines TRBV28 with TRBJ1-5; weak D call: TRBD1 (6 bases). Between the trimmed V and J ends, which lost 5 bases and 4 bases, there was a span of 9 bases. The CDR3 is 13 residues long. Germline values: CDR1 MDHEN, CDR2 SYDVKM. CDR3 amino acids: CASSKQGNQPQHF. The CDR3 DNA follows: TGTGCCAGCAGTAAACAGGGAAATCAGCCCCAGCATTTT.

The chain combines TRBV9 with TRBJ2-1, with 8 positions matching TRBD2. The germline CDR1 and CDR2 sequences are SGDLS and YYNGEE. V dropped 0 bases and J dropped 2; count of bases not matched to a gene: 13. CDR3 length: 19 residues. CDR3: CASSVATQRGTRAYNEQFF. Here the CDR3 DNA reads TGTGCCAGCAGCGTAGCGACCCAAAGAGGGACTAGAGCCTACAATGAGCAGTTCTTC.

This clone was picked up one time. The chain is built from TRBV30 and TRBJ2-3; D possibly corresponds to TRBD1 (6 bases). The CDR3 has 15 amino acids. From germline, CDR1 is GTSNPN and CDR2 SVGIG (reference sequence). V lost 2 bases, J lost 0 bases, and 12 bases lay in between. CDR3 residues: CAWSTGTASTDTQYF. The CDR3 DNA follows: TGTGCCTGGAGTACAGGGACCGCTAGCACAGATACGCAGTATTTT.

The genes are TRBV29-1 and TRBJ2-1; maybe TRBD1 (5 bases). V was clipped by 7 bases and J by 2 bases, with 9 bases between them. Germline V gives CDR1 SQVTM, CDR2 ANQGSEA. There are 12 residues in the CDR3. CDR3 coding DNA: TGCAGCGCGTGGGGCCCCTACAATGAGCAGTTCTTC. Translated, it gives CSAWGPYNEQFF.

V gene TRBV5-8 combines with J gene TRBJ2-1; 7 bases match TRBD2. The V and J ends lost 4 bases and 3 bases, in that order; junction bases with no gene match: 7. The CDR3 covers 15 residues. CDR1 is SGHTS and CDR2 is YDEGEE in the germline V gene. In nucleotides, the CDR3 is TGTGCCAGCAGCCCAGGACTAGTGGACTACAATGAGCAGTTCTTC. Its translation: CASSPGLVDYNEQFF.

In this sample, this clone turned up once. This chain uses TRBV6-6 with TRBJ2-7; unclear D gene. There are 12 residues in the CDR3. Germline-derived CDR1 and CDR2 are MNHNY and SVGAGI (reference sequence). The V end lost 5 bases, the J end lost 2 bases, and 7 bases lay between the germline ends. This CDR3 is CASSPTTYEQYF. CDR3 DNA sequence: TGTGCCAGCAGTCCAACTACCTACGAGCAGTACTTC.

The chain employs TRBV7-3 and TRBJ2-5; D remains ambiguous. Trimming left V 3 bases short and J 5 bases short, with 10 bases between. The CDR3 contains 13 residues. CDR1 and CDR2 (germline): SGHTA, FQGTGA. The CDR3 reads CASSLGSTETQYF. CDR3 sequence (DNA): TGTGCCAGCAGCTTGGGTAGCACGGAGACCCAGTACTTC.

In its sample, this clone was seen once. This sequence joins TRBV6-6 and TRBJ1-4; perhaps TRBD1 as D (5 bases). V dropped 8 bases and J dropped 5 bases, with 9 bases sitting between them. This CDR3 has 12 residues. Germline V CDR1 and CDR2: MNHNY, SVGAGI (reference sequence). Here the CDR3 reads CASGWTNEKLFF. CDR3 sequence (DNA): TGTGCCAGCGGCTGGACAAATGAAAAACTGTTTTTT.

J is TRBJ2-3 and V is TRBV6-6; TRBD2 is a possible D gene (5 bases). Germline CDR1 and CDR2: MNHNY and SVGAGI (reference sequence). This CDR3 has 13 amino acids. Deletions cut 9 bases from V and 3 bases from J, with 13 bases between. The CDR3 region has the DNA TGTGCCAGTTCCGGGGATAGGACAGATACGCAGTATTTT. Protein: CASSGDRTDTQYF.

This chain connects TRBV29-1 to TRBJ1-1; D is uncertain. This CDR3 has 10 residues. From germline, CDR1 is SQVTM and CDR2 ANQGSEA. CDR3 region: CIAQNTEAFF. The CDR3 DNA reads TGCATCGCACAGAACACTGAAGCTTTCTTT.

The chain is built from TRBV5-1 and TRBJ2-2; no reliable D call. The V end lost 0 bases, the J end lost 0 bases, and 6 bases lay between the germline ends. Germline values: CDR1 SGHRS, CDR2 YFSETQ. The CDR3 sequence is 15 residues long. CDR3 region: CASSLGIANTGELFF. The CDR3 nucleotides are TGCGCCAGCAGCTTGGGTATAGCGAACACCGGGGAGCTGTTTTTT.

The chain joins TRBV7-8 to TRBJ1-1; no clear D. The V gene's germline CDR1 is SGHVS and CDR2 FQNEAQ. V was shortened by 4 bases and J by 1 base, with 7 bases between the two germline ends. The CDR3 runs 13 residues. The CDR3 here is CASSSRQNTEAFF. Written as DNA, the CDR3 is TGTGCCAGCAGCTCACGACAGAACACTGAAGCTTTCTTT. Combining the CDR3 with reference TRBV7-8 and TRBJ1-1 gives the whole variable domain GAGVSQSPRYKVAKRGQDVALRCDPISGHVSLFWYQQALGQGPEFLTYFQNEAQLDKSGLPSDRFFAERPEGSVSTLKIQRTQQEDSAVYLCASSSRQNTEAFFGQGTRLTVV.

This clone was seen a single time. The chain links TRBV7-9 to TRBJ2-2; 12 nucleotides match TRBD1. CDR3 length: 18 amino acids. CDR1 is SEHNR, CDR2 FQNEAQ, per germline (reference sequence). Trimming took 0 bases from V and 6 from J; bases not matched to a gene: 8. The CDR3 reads CASSLAAGGQGAPGELFF. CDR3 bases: TGTGCCAGCAGCTTAGCGGCAGGGGGACAGGGGGCCCCCGGGGAGCTGTTTTTT.

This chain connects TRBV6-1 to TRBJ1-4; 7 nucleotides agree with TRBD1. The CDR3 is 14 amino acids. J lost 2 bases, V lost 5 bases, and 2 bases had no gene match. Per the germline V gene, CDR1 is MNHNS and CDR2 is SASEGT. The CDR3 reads CASSQDRTNEKLFF. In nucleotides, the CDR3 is TGTGCCAGCAGTCAGGACAGGACTAATGAAAAACTGTTTTTT.

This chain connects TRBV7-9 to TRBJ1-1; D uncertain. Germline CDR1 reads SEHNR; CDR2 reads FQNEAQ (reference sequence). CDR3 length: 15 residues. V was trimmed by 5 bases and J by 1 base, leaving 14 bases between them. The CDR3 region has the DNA TGTGCCAGCAGCCCCTCCTTGGGAGGGAACACTGAAGCTTTCTTT. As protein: CASSPSLGGNTEAFF.

CDR3 nucleotide sequence: TGTGCCAGCAGTTTTGTGGGCCTTAGAGATCGGTCCCAGCATTTT. Translation gives CASSFVGLRDRSQHF. V is TRBV27 and J is TRBJ1-5; D unresolved. The CDR3 runs to 15 residues. Germline V gene sequence: CDR1 MNHEY, CDR2 SMNVEV (reference sequence). V shed 3 bases and J shed 11 bases, with 20 bases lying between them.